The next 28 T cell receptor beta chains were all read from a single sample in a study of T cells after yellow fever vaccination. TCRdb re-analysed the 5' RACE reads in MiXCR, keeping a single row per CDR3 protein. The sample holds around 310,000 distinct CDR3 sequences, roughly 8.7% seen once. The input for sequencing was PBMCs, taken on the day of the first yellow fever vaccination. These receptors originate from a man aged 18-30 years who received the YFV17D yellow fever vaccine.

This clonotype was counted at least ten times. This chain connects TRBV7-2 to TRBJ1-1; no reliable D call. Trimming removed 7 bases from V and 8 bases from J, with 11 bases in between. The CDR3 is 11 residues long. Germline CDR1 is SGHTA and CDR2 is FQGNSA. DNA of the CDR3: TGTGCCAGCATCAGTACGGGGGAAGCTTTCTTT. Translation gives CASISTGEAFF.

This clonotype was seen more than once but under ten times. The rearrangement joins TRBV7-2 to TRBJ2-1, with D uncertain. Trimming shortened V by 5 bases and J by 12 bases, and 23 bases separated the two germline ends. This CDR3 spans 15 amino acids. Per the germline V gene, CDR1 is SGHTA and CDR2 is FQGNSA. CDR3 nucleotides: TGTGCCAGCAGCCCCTGGATTTCGACCCGTTCGGTGCAGTTCTTC. The encoded protein is CASSPWISTRSVQFF.

This clonotype appeared many times. This rearrangement joins TRBV20-1 to TRBJ2-7; the D gene is possibly TRBD1 (5 bases). CDR3 length: 13 residues. Germline CDR1 DFQATT, CDR2 SNEGSKA (reference sequence). The V and J ends lost 4 bases and 3 bases respectively, with 13 bases between them. CDR3: CSAKTSDIYEQYF. The CDR3 DNA reads TGCAGTGCTAAAACTTCGGACATCTACGAGCAGTACTTC.

This clonotype was counted at least ten times. The chain recombines TRBV4-1 with TRBJ1-2; 8 bases fit TRBD1. The CDR3 is made up of 16 amino acids. The ends lost 0 bases at V and 2 bases at J; junction bases unmatched: 5. Germline CDR1 and CDR2: MGHRA and YSYEKL. The CDR3 DNA reads TGCGCCAGCAGCCAAGATCGAAGGACAGGGAACTATGGCTACACCTTC. Amino acid sequence: CASSQDRRTGNYGYTF.

The J gene is TRBJ2-7, the V gene TRBV4-3, with no clear D. Germline CDR1 is LGHNA and CDR2 is YSLEER. The CDR3 is 15 amino acids. V was shortened by 0 bases and J by 3 bases, with 12 bases between the two germline ends. The CDR3 DNA is TGCGCCAGCAGCCAAGATCCCTACCGAGACTACGAGCAGTACTTC. Translated: CASSQDPYRDYEQYF.

This clonotype was counted ten times or more. The rearrangement joins TRBV7-9 to TRBJ2-1; possibly TRBD1 or TRBD2 for D (5 bases each). Per the germline V gene, CDR1 is SEHNR and CDR2 is FQNEAQ (reference sequence). CDR3 length equals 14 residues. V lost 4 bases to trimming and J lost 4 bases, with 11 bases between them. Here the CDR3 DNA reads TGTGCCAGCAGCTCTACGGGGCCTTACAATGAGCAGTTCTTC. It yields the protein CASSSTGPYNEQFF.

This clonotype was seen ten or more times. The rearrangement links TRBV4-1 to TRBJ1-2, with a tentative D call TRBD1 (5 bases). This CDR3 comprises 15 residues. Germline V gene data show CDR1 as MGHRA and CDR2 as YSYEKL. V was clipped by 3 bases and J by 7 bases, with 18 bases between them. This CDR3 is CASSQAGTPAFGYTF. CDR3 bases: TGCGCCAGCAGCCAGGCGGGGACGCCGGCCTTTGGCTACACCTTC.

In this sample, this clonotype turned up once. The chain employs TRBV29-1 and TRBJ2-4, with D unclear. CDR1 is SQVTM and CDR2 is ANQGSEA in the germline V gene. V was trimmed by 5 bases and J by 1 base, leaving 15 bases between them. The CDR3 has 15 amino acids. The CDR3 DNA follows: TGCAGCGTTTACGACACCACCTGGGCCAAAAACATTCAGTACTTC. Its translation is CSVYDTTWAKNIQYF.

This clonotype was picked up a small number of times. The V and J genes are TRBV28 and TRBJ2-2; 8 nucleotides line up with TRBD2. J was trimmed by 6 bases and V by 7 bases; bases with no gene match: 10. The germline V gene has CDR1 MDHEN and CDR2 SYDVKM. The CDR3 consists of 15 residues. CDR3 amino acids: CASNSPGLGPGELFF. The CDR3 nucleotides are TGTGCCAGCAATTCCCCGGGACTAGGTCCCGGGGAGCTGTTTTTT. Full variable domain (remainder filled in from reference TRBV28 and TRBJ2-2): DVKVTQSSRYLVKRTGEKVFLECVQDMDHENMFWYRQDPGLGLRLIYFSYDVKMKEKGDIPEGYSVSREKKERFSLILESASTNQTSMYLCASNSPGLGPGELFFGEGSRLTVL.

This clonotype was recorded many times. The chain employs TRBV7-2 and TRBJ2-2, with D perhaps matching TRBD2 (5 bases). Germline V gene data show CDR1 as SGHTA and CDR2 as FQGNSA. V lost 5 bases to trimming and J lost 1 base, with 11 bases between them. The CDR3 spans 15 residues. The CDR3 coding sequence is TGTGCCAGCAGCCGAGTAGCGTGGAACACCGGGGAGCTGTTTTTT. Translated, it gives CASSRVAWNTGELFF.

This clonotype was found a few times. The rearrangement uses TRBV11-2 and TRBJ2-1; TRBD2 aligns across 9 bases. The ends lost 5 bases at V and 0 bases at J; junction bases unmatched: 11. The CDR3 consists of 18 residues. Germline CDR1 is SGHAT and CDR2 is FQNNGV. In DNA form, the CDR3 reads TGTGCCAGCAGCCCTATAGCGGGGGCTGTGAGCTCCTACAATGAGCAGTTCTTC. This gives the protein CASSPIAGAVSSYNEQFF.

This chain connects TRBV27 to TRBJ2-5, with D maybe TRBD2 (5 bases). CDR1 and CDR2 (germline): MNHEY, SMNVEV (reference sequence). This CDR3 spans 14 amino acids. V shed 3 bases and J shed 4 bases, with 12 bases lying between them. The CDR3 coding sequence is TGTGCCAGCAGTTTTCGGGCTAGCCTAGAGACCCAGTACTTC. Protein: CASSFRASLETQYF.

V usage is TRBV5-5 and J usage is TRBJ2-5; D may be TRBD1 (6 bases). Trimming removed 3 bases from V and 8 bases from J, with 17 bases in between. The CDR3 is 14 residues long. Germline CDR1 reads SGHKS; CDR2 reads YYEKEE (reference sequence). Written as DNA, the CDR3 is TGTGCCAGCAGCTCAGGGACAAACAAGAGAACCCAGTACTTC. This sequence encodes CASSSGTNKRTQYF.

This clonotype was seen only a few times. In DNA, the CDR3 is TGTGCCAGCACCCGTTTGGGGGCCAGCGGGGAGCTGTTTTTT. As protein: CASTRLGASGELFF. This chain uses TRBV7-3 with TRBJ2-2; a weak D match, TRBD1 (6 bases). The CDR3 covers 14 residues. V gave up 7 bases and J gave up 7 bases, with 16 bases separating them. CDR1 and CDR2 (germline): SGHTA, FQGTGA.

This chain joins TRBV14 and TRBJ2-1; 12 nucleotides align to TRBD2. J was trimmed by 5 bases and V by 5 bases; bases with no gene match: 4. Germline CDR1 SGHDN, CDR2 FVKESK. This CDR3 is 15 amino acids long. CDR3: CASSRLAGANNEQFF. The CDR3 DNA follows: TGTGCCAGCAGCAGACTAGCGGGGGCGAACAATGAGCAGTTCTTC.

The chain is built from TRBV5-1 and TRBJ1-2; the D is unclear. The CDR3 length is 14 residues. The V gene lost 6 bases and the J gene lost 0 bases, with 12 bases spanning the gap. The germline gives CDR1 SGHRS, CDR2 YFSETQ. The CDR3 DNA sequence: TGCGCCAGCACTCCGGCGGGTACTAACTATGGCTACACCTTC. Its protein product is CASTPAGTNYGYTF.

This sequence joins TRBV9 and TRBJ1-2, with a weak D call TRBD1 (5 bases). From germline, CDR1 is SGDLS and CDR2 YYNGEE. V was shortened by 2 bases and J by 4 bases, with 15 bases between the two germline ends. This CDR3 spans 15 amino acids. CDR3 sequence reads: CASSVRGIGGYGYTF. CDR3 coding DNA: TGTGCCAGCAGCGTCCGGGGGATCGGGGGCTATGGCTACACCTTC.

The gene calls are TRBV15 and TRBJ2-6, with D possibly TRBD2 on 7 matching bases. Trimming left V 3 bases short and J 4 bases short, with 31 bases between. The germline gives CDR1 LNHNV, CDR2 YYDKDF (reference sequence). This CDR3 spans 22 amino acids. The CDR3 sequence: CATSSNVLGGGREVVGANVLTF. CDR3 DNA: TGTGCCACCAGCAGTAACGTACTCGGCGGGGGCCGCGAGGTCGTCGGGGCCAACGTCCTGACTTTC.

The J gene is TRBJ2-5, the V gene TRBV27; D not certain. Trimming took 6 bases from V and 3 from J, leaving 11 bases between them. Looked up from germline, CDR1 is MNHEY and CDR2 is SMNVEV (reference sequence). The CDR3 loop spans 13 amino acids. The CDR3 coding sequence is TGTGCCAGCAGGCGGAGTGGGGAAGAGACCCAGTACTTC. Protein product: CASRRSGEETQYF.

V usage is TRBV20-1 and J usage is TRBJ1-1; D remains unclear. The CDR3 runs to 12 residues. Trimming removed 2 bases from V and 11 bases from J, with 15 bases in between. CDR1 is DFQATT and CDR2 is SNEGSKA in the germline V gene (reference sequence). CDR3 coding DNA: TGCAGTGCTAGACGGGCGGGGTACGATGCTTTCTTT. This sequence encodes CSARRAGYDAFF.

The gene calls are TRBV7-2 and TRBJ2-3; 10 bases fit TRBD2. Looked up from germline, CDR1 is SGHTA and CDR2 is FQGNSA. The CDR3 runs to 14 residues. V dropped 7 bases and J dropped 6; count of bases not matched to a gene: 7. CDR3 in DNA: TGTGCCAGCACCCAGCGGGGGGGCGTGGATACGCAGTATTTT. The encoded protein is CASTQRGGVDTQYF. The variable domain in full, completed from reference TRBV7-2 and TRBJ2-3, reads GAGVSQSPSNKVTEKGKDVELRCDPISGHTALYWYRQSLGQGLEFLIYFQGNSAPDKSGLPSDRFSAERTGGSVSTLTIQRTQQEDSAVYLCASTQRGGVDTQYFGPGTRLTVL.

In its sample, this clonotype was seen many times. This CDR3 reads CASSATGPTQYF. The CDR3 nucleotides are TGTGCCAGCAGCGCTACGGGGCCTACGCAGTATTTT. The chain combines TRBV7-2 with TRBJ2-3; TRBD1 or TRBD2 may be the D gene (5 bases each). With 5 bases removed from V and 8 bases from J, the gap between germline ends came to 11 bases. The CDR3 contains 12 residues. Germline V lookup: CDR1 SGHTA, CDR2 FQGNSA.

CDR3 amino acids: CASSLSASLEAFF. Here the CDR3 DNA reads TGTGCCAGCAGCTTATCTGCGTCGCTTGAAGCTTTCTTT. The chain couples TRBV7-8 to TRBJ1-1; D not certain. The CDR3 spans 13 residues. V was trimmed by 2 bases and J by 7 bases, leaving 11 bases between them. The V gene's germline CDR1 is SGHVS and CDR2 FQNEAQ. The full variable domain, with the rest looked up from reference TRBV7-8 and TRBJ1-1, is GAGVSQSPRYKVAKRGQDVALRCDPISGHVSLFWYQQALGQGPEFLTYFQNEAQLDKSGLPSDRFFAERPEGSVSTLKIQRTQQEDSAVYLCASSLSASLEAFFGQGTRLTVV.

This chain joins TRBV12-3 or TRBV12-4 and TRBJ1-1; perhaps TRBD1 as D (5 bases). CDR3 length equals 15 residues. Trimming took 3 bases from V and 0 from J, leaving 11 bases between them. This chain's CDR3 is CASSFEGTMNTEAFF. The CDR3 DNA reads TGTGCCAGCAGTTTTGAGGGGACCATGAACACTGAAGCTTTCTTT.

This clonotype came up many times. The V and J genes are TRBV5-1 and TRBJ2-5; either TRBD1 or TRBD2 may fit D (5 bases each). This CDR3 has 13 residues. Germline V gene lookup returns CDR1 SGHRS and CDR2 YFSETQ. The V end was cut by 4 bases, the J end by 5 bases, with 12 bases between. DNA for the CDR3: TGCGCCAGCAGCCGGGGCCCTGGGGAGACCCAGTACTTC. It yields the protein CASSRGPGETQYF.

This clonotype was observed a few times. V usage is TRBV5-1 and J usage is TRBJ2-1; TRBD2 matches at 10 bases. The CDR3 has 16 residues. Looked up from germline, CDR1 is SGHRS and CDR2 is YFSETQ. Trimming removed 4 bases from V and 6 bases from J; junction bases left unmatched: 10. The CDR3 nucleotides are TGCGCCAGCAGCCCACCTCTAGCGGGGGCGATCAATGAGCAGTTCTTC. Translating gives CASSPPLAGAINEQFF.

In this sample, this clonotype turned up a few times. The genes are TRBV12-3 or TRBV12-4 and TRBJ1-5; D gene ambiguous. CDR3 length: 14 amino acids. With 1 base removed from V and 7 bases from J, the gap between germline ends came to 11 bases. CDR3: CASSLDPGWQPQHF. The DNA of the CDR3 is TGTGCCAGCAGTTTAGATCCGGGGTGGCAGCCCCAGCATTTT.

This clonotype was picked up a small number of times. The J gene is TRBJ1-2, the V gene TRBV7-2; TRBD1 matches 9 bases. Losses at the gene ends were 1 base for V and 5 bases for J; bases not matched to a gene: 2. The germline gives CDR1 SGHTA, CDR2 FQGNSA. The CDR3 covers 14 residues. In DNA form, the CDR3 reads TGTGCCAGCAGCTTAGGGGACAGGGCTTATGGCTACACCTTC. Its protein product is CASSLGDRAYGYTF.